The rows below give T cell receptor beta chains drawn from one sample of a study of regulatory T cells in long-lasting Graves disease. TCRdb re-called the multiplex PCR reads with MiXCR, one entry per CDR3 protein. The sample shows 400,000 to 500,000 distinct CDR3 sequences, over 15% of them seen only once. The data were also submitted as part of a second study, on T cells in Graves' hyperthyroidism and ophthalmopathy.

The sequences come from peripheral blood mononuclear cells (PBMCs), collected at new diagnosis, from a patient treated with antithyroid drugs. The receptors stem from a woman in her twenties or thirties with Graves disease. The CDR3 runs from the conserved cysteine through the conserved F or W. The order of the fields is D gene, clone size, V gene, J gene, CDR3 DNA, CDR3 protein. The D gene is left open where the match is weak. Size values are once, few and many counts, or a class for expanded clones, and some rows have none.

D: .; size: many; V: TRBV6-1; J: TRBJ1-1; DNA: TGTGCCAGCAGTGGACGTCTATCGAACACTGAAGCTTTCTTT; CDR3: CASSGRLSNTEAFF
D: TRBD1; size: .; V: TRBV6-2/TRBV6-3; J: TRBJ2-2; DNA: TGTGCCAGCAGTTACTTGGAACCGGGACAGGGAAACACCGGGGAGCTGTTTTTT; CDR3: CASSYLEPGQGNTGELFF
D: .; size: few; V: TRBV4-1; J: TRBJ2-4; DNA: TGCGCCAGCAGCCAAGTTTCAGCCAAAAACATTCAGTACTTC; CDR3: CASSQVSAKNIQYF
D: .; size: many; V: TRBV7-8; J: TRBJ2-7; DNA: TGTGCCAGCAGCTTAGGCAGGTCCTACGAGCAGTACTTC; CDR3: CASSLGRSYEQYF
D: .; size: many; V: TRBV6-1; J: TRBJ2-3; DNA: TGTGCCAGCAGTGCGAGGGACAACACAGATACGCAGTATTTT; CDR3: CASSARDNTDTQYF
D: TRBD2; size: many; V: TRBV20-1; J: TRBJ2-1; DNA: TGCAGTGCTGCCGGGACTACCCGCCGGGATGAGCAGTTCTTC; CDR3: CSAAGTTRRDEQFF
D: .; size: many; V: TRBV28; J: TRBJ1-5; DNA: TGTGCCAGCCGAGGGTGGCAGGGCTATCAGCCCCAGCATTTT; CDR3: CASRGWQGYQPQHF
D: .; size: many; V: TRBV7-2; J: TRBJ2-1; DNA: TGTGCCAGCAGCTTAATCTGGACCAATCGTGAGCAGTTCTTC; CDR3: CASSLIWTNREQFF
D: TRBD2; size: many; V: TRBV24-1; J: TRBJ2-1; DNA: TGTGCCACCAGTGACGGACTAGCGGGAGCGCGCCTTACCTACAATGAGCAGTTCTTC; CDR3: CATSDGLAGARLTYNEQFF
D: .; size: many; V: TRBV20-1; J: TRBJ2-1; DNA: TGCAGTGCGAGGGGAAGTCATGAGCAGTTCTTC; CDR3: CSARGSHEQFF
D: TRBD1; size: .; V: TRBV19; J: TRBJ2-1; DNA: TGTGCCAGTATGAAGGACAGGGGCTACAATGAGCAGTTCTTC; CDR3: CASMKDRGYNEQFF
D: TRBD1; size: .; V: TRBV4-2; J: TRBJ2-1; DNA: TGTGCCAGCAGCCAAGTATTTCCTTGGCAGGGGGCTTACAATGAGCAGTTCTTC; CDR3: CASSQVFPWQGAYNEQFF
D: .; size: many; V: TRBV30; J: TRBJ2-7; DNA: TGTGCCTGGAGTGTTACCCCGGGGGACGAGCAGTACTTC; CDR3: CAWSVTPGDEQYF
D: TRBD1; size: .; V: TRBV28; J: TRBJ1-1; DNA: TGTGCCAGCAGCGCCGTAGCAGGGGGGCCAATGAACACTGAAGCTTTCTTT; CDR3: CASSAVAGGPMNTEAFF
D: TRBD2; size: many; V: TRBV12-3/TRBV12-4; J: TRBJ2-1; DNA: TGTGCCAGCAGTTTTTCCTCCCGGGCTAGCGGGATGACTGAGCAGTTCTTC; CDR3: CASSFSSRASGMTEQFF
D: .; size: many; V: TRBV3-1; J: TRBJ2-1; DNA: TGTGCCAGCAGCCCCGGGCTCAGAGGACTAAATGAGCAGTTCTTC; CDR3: CASSPGLRGLNEQFF
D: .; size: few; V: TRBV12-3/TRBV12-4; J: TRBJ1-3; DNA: TGTGCCATGAGGGGGGTAGCCTCTGGAAACACCATATATTTT; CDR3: CAMRGVASGNTIYF
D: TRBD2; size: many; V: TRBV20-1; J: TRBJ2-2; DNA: TGCAGTGCTAGGGATAACAGGGCTAGCGGGCGAAGTTACGGGGAGCTGTTTTTT; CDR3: CSARDNRASGRSYGELFF
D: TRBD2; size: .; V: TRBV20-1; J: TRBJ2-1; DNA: TGCAGTGCTAGAGGGGGGGGTAAGGGGAGAACGGACAATGAGCAGTTCTTC; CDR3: CSARGGGKGRTDNEQFF
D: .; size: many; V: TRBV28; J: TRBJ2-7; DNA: TGTGCCAGCAGTCCCGGGATCATCTCCTACGAGCAGTACTTC; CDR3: CASSPGIISYEQYF
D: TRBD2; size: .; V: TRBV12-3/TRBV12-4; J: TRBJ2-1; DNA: TGTGCCAGCAGCCGTAGCGGGAGGATCGATGAGCAGTTCTTC; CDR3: CASSRSGRIDEQFF
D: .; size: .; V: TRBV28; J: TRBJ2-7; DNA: TGTGCCAGCAGTTACTCCGGGGGCTTCTACGAGCAGTACTTC; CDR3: CASSYSGGFYEQYF
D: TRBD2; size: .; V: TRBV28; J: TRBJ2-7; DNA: TGTGCCAGCAGATCCCCGGGACTAGCGCAGCAGTACTTC; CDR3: CASRSPGLAQQYF
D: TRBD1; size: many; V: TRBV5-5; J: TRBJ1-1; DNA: TGTGCCAGCAGCCGAACACTAAGACAGGGTCTGAACACTGAAGCTTTCTTT; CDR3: CASSRTLRQGLNTEAFF
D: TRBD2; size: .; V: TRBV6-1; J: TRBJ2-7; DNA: TGTGCCAGCAGCTATAGGACTAGCAACTACGAGCAGTACTTC; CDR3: CASSYRTSNYEQYF
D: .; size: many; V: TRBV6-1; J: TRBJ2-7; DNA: TGTGCCAGCAATTGGAGCACGGCTAACTACGAGCAGTACTTC; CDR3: CASNWSTANYEQYF
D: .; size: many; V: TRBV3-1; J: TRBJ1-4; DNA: TGTGCCAGCAGCCAAGACGAGGGGGCTAATGAAAAACTGTTTTTT; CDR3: CASSQDEGANEKLFF
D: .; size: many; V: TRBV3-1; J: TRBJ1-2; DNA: TGTGCCAGCAGCCCCGGGGCAGGGGTTGGCTACACCTTC; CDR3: CASSPGAGVGYTF
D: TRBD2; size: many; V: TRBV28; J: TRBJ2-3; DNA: TGTGCCAGCAGTTCCCACGGGAGGGCCACAGGTCGGGATACGCAGTATTTT; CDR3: CASSSHGRATGRDTQYF
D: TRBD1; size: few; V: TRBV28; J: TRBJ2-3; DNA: TGTGCCAGCAGTAAATGGACAGGGCTGCCCAGCACAGATACGCAGTATTTT; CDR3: CASSKWTGLPSTDTQYF
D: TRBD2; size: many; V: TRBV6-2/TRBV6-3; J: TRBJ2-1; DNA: TGTGCCAGCAGTTCGTGGACTAGCGGGAGGTTACACAATGAGCAGTTCTTC; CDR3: CASSSWTSGRLHNEQFF
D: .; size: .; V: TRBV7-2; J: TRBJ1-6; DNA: TGTGCCAGCAGCTTATCCCTCACTAATTCACCCCTCCACTTT; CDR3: CASSLSLTNSPLHF
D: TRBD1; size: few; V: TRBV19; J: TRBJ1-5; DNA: TGTGCCAGCGCTGACAGGGATAGCAATCAGCCCCAGCATTTT; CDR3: CASADRDSNQPQHF
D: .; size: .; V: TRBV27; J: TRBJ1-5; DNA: TGTGCCAGCAGTCTCGGGCCCTGGGGGGAACAGCCCCAGCATTTT; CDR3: CASSLGPWGEQPQHF
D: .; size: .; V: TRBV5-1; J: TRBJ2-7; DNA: TGCGCCAGCTACTCCTACGAGCAGTACTTC; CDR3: CASYSYEQYF
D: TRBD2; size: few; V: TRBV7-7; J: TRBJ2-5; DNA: TGTGCTAGCAGCTTAGCGAGCGGGAGTGAGCGAGAGACCCAGTACTTC; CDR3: CASSLASGSERETQYF
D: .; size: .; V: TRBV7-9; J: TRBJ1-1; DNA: TGTGCCAGCACCATTCCGATCTATGGGGCAGACGAAGCTTTCTTT; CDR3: CASTIPIYGADEAFF
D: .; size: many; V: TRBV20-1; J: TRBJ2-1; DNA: TGCAGTGCTAGAGATTTAGGACAGTTCCTAGGCGATGAGCAGTTCTTC; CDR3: CSARDLGQFLGDEQFF
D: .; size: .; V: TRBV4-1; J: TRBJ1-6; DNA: TGCGCCAGCAGCCCTTCAAGCGATTCACCCCTCCACTTT; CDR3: CASSPSSDSPLHF
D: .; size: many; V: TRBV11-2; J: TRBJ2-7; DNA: TGTGCCAGCACCATTAGAAGAGGGTCCTACGAGCAGTACTTC; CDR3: CASTIRRGSYEQYF
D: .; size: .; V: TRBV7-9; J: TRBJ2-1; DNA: TGTGCCAGCAGCTTAGGTAGCCCTGAGCAGTTCTTC; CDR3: CASSLGSPEQFF
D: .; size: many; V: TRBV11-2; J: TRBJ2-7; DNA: TGTGCCAGCAGCTTAGCCGGGAACGAGCAGTACTTC; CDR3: CASSLAGNEQYF
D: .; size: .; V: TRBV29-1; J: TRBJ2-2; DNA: TGCAGCGTTCACCAGGAGGGCACCGGGGAGCTGTTTTTT; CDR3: CSVHQEGTGELFF
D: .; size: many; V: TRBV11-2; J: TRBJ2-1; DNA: TGTGCCAGCAGCTTAGTGGCCCACGGGCACAATGAGCAGTTCTTC; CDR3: CASSLVAHGHNEQFF
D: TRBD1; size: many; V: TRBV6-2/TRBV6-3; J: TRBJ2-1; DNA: TGTGCCAGCTTAGGACAGGGGTCGGGCAACAATGAGCAGTTCTTC; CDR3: CASLGQGSGNNEQFF